The 26 T cell receptor beta chains below all came from one sample that was sequenced in a study of blood T cells in healthy people across ages. The use of a sample-barcoded 5' primer and a J-beta primer mix characterized a second PCR of roughly 6 to 12 cycles. TCRdb reprocessed the 5' RACE reads via MiXCR and lists one record per CDR3 protein. The repertoire holds about 1.6 million distinct CDR3 sequences, with 30% to 35% as singletons. The sample was blood. These receptors all come from a woman aged 25 to 39 in good health.

The chain links TRBV20-1 to TRBJ1-2, with TRBD1 matching 8 bases. The junction had 5 bases not matched to a gene; V was cut back by 6 bases and J by 2 bases. Germline values: CDR1 DFQATT, CDR2 SNEGSKA (reference sequence). The CDR3 has 13 residues. Here the CDR3 DNA reads TGCAGTGCCCTGGACAGGGAGAACTATGGCTACACCTTC. Its protein is CSALDRENYGYTF.

This clonotype appeared a few times. The chain recombines TRBV27 with TRBJ2-3, with D perhaps TRBD2 (6 bases). Per the germline V gene, CDR1 is MNHEY and CDR2 is SMNVEV (reference sequence). Between the trimmed V and J ends, which lost 2 bases and 6 bases, there was a span of 21 bases. This CDR3 has 17 amino acids. The CDR3: CASSLVRAGLPWDTQYF. CDR3 sequence (DNA): TGTGCCAGCAGTTTAGTACGGGCGGGACTGCCCTGGGATACGCAGTATTTT.

In its sample, this clonotype was seen once. This rearrangement joins TRBV29-1 to TRBJ1-5; TRBD1 matches 10 bases. The CDR3 runs to 14 residues. The germline V gene encodes CDR1 SQVTM and CDR2 ANQGSEA. The CDR3 reads CGARTGGTGQPQHF. CDR3 sequence (DNA): TGCGGCGCACGGACAGGGGGTACCGGTCAGCCCCAGCATTTT.

This clonotype was recorded many times. The J gene is TRBJ1-1, the V gene TRBV3-1; D call uncertain. The CDR3 sequence is 13 residues long. V shed 7 bases and J shed 1 base, with 10 bases lying between them. CDR1 is LGHDT, CDR2 YNNKEL, per germline (reference sequence). As DNA, the CDR3 is TGTGCCAGCACCGACATTGCGAACACTGAAGCTTTCTTT. Translation gives CASTDIANTEAFF.

The J gene is TRBJ2-1, the V gene TRBV5-5; the D gene is possibly TRBD2 (5 bases). The CDR3 loop spans 17 amino acids. V was pared by 0 bases and J by 0 bases, with 13 bases between. From germline, CDR1 is SGHKS and CDR2 YYEKEE (reference sequence). DNA for the CDR3: TGTGCCAGCAGCTTGGGGACTGGACGGCTCTCCTACAATGAGCAGTTCTTC. The encoded protein is CASSLGTGRLSYNEQFF. Combining the CDR3 with reference TRBV5-5 and TRBJ2-1 gives the whole variable domain DAGVTQSPTHLIKTRGQQVTLRCSPISGHKSVSWYQQVLGQGPQFIFQYYEKEERGRGNFPDRFSARQFPNYSSELNVNALLLGDSALYLCASSLGTGRLSYNEQFFGPGTRLTVL.

In its sample, this clonotype was seen a few times. The chain is built from TRBV12-3 or TRBV12-4 and TRBJ1-5; D gene unclear. Trimming removed 4 bases at V and 3 bases at J, with 10 bases between. The CDR3 contains 14 residues. The CDR3 sequence is CASSWTPTNQPQHF. In nucleotides, the CDR3 is TGTGCCAGCAGTTGGACTCCGACCAATCAGCCCCAGCATTTT.

The V call is TRBV7-3, the J call TRBJ2-3, with D maybe TRBD2 (6 bases). The CDR3 spans 13 residues. The V gene's germline CDR1 is SGHTA and CDR2 FQGTGA. Between the trimmed V and J ends, which lost 8 bases and 5 bases, there was a span of 14 bases. The CDR3 DNA reads TGTGCCAGCCTTACGGGAGTGGGAGATACGCAGTATTTT. It codes for CASLTGVGDTQYF. Looking up the rest from reference TRBV7-3 and TRBJ2-3 gives the full variable domain: GAGVSQTPSNKVTEKGKYVELRCDPISGHTALYWYRQSLGQGPEFLIYFQGTGAADDSGLPNDRFFAVRPEGSVSTLKIQRTERGDSAVYLCASLTGVGDTQYFGPGTRLTVL.

The rearrangement joins TRBV28 to TRBJ2-7; TRBD1 is a possible D gene (5 bases). Trimming took off 7 bases at V and 5 bases at J, with 21 bases between the two ends. The V gene's germline CDR1 is MDHEN and CDR2 SYDVKM. This CDR3 spans 15 amino acids. CDR3 nucleotide sequence: TGTGCCAGCATCCCGGGCGGTAGGGGTAGGAACGAGCAGTACTTC. Translation gives CASIPGGRGRNEQYF.

The CDR3 reads CASTTRQGIPFF. CDR3 nucleotides: TGTGCCAGCACCACTAGACAGGGAATACCGTTCTTC. The chain has TRBV5-6 and TRBJ2-1; 7 bases map to TRBD1. Germline V gives CDR1 SGHDT, CDR2 YYEEEE. This CDR3 is built from 12 residues. V shed 6 bases, J shed 15 bases, and the junction held 12 bases outside the gene matches.

A few counts support this clonotype. The V and J genes are TRBV29-1 and TRBJ2-3, with 8 bases matching TRBD1. This CDR3 has 18 residues. Germline V gene sequence: CDR1 SQVTM, CDR2 ANQGSEA. With V trimmed by 4 bases and J by 3 bases, 18 bases remained unmatched. CDR3 nucleotides: TGCAGCGTTGCTTCTCACGCGGCGGACAGGGTTAAAACAGATACGCAGTATTTT. It yields the protein CSVASHAADRVKTDTQYF.

This clonotype was detected only a few times. The CDR3 DNA reads TGTGCCAGCAGCTTATGGGGGTTAGGGGCGAGCACTGAAGCTTTCTTT. It specifies CASSLWGLGASTEAFF. The rearrangement uses TRBV7-2 and TRBJ1-1; tentative D call: TRBD1 (5 bases). The CDR3 has 16 amino acids. From germline, CDR1 is SGHTA and CDR2 FQGNSA. V lost 2 bases and J 4 bases, leaving 17 bases between the germline ends.

In this sample, this clonotype turned up a few times. CDR3 nucleotide sequence: TGTGCCAGCAGACTTAGCGGGAGTTACAATGAGCAGTTCTTC. Protein sequence: CASRLSGSYNEQFF. The chain has TRBV12-3 or TRBV12-4 and TRBJ2-1, with 9 bases lining up with TRBD2. Losses at the gene ends were 6 bases for V and 4 bases for J; bases not matched to a gene: 4. The CDR3 contains 14 residues.

The chain couples TRBV5-6 to TRBJ2-1, with 9 nucleotides matching TRBD2. After removal of 4 bases from V and 9 bases from J, the junction contained 14 bases not matched to a gene. Germline V gene lookup returns CDR1 SGHDT and CDR2 YYEEEE. This CDR3 contains 16 residues. The DNA for the CDR3 is TGTGCCAGCAGCGGAGCTACGGGACTAGCTGTCAGTGAGCAGTTCTTC. It translates to CASSGATGLAVSEQFF.

This clonotype was seen many times. This chain uses TRBV7-9 with TRBJ2-7; tentative D call: TRBD1 (5 bases). Germline CDR1 and CDR2: SEHNR and FQNEAQ (reference sequence). There are 12 residues in the CDR3. Trimming cost V 5 bases and J 3 bases, with 8 bases left between them. DNA for the CDR3: TGTGCCAGCAGCGTCGACAGCTACGAGCAGTACTTC. Its protein is CASSVDSYEQYF.

This clonotype was counted ten times or more. The chain has TRBV12-3 or TRBV12-4 and TRBJ2-7; 11 bases are a match to TRBD2. Trimming cost V 7 bases and J 4 bases; bases outside gene matches: 9. This CDR3 comprises 15 residues. DNA for the CDR3: TGTGCCAGCACTATCGGCTCTAGCGGGAGGTACGAGCAGTACTTC. Protein sequence: CASTIGSSGRYEQYF.

There are many counts of this clonotype. V usage is TRBV20-1 and J usage is TRBJ1-1; no reliable D call. Germline-derived CDR1 and CDR2 are DFQATT and SNEGSKA (reference sequence). The CDR3 is made up of 13 amino acids. V was cut by 0 bases and J by 2 bases, with 7 bases left in between. The CDR3 loop reads CSAREGGNTEAFF. The CDR3 coding sequence is TGCAGTGCTAGAGAGGGCGGAAACACTGAAGCTTTCTTT.

The chain combines TRBV19 with TRBJ1-2, with D maybe TRBD1 (5 bases). The CDR3 consists of 13 residues. V dropped 3 bases and J dropped 8 bases, with 13 bases sitting between them. The V gene's germline CDR1 is LNHDA and CDR2 SQIVND (reference sequence). The CDR3 DNA sequence: TGTGCCAGTAGTATCCTGGCCGGGGACGGCTACACCTTC. This encodes CASSILAGDGYTF.

There are a few counts of this clonotype. The germline gene is not matched at one end of the junction; a read error may be the cause. The V and J genes are TRBV20-1 and TRBJ1-4; no firm D call. There are 15 residues in the CDR3. Germline CDR1 is DFQATT and CDR2 is SNEGSKA (reference sequence). This CDR3 is CSAPPDRVRDEKRFF. Written as DNA, the CDR3 is TGCAGTGCACCCCCTGACCGGGTTAGGGATGAAAAACGGTTTTTT.

The V gene is TRBV7-9, the J gene TRBJ2-1, with TRBD1 matching 11 bases. The V gene's germline CDR1 is SEHNR and CDR2 FQNEAQ (reference sequence). V shed 5 bases, J shed 7 bases, and the junction held 7 bases outside the gene matches. The CDR3 is 15 amino acids. The CDR3 DNA reads TGTGCCAGCAGCCTTGGGACAGGGGGGAAGAATGAGCAGTTCTTC. Translated, it gives CASSLGTGGKNEQFF. Looking up the rest from reference TRBV7-9 and TRBJ2-1 gives the full variable domain: DTGVSQNPRHKITKRGQNVTFRCDPISEHNRLYWYRQTLGQGPEFLTYFQNEAQLEKSRLLSDRFSAERPKGSFSTLEIQRTEQGDSAMYLCASSLGTGGKNEQFFGPGTRLTVL.

This clonotype has a count of ten or more. V is TRBV7-2 and J is TRBJ2-7, with D perhaps matching TRBD1 (5 bases). Germline V gene data show CDR1 as SGHTA and CDR2 as FQGNSA. This CDR3 is 14 amino acids long. The ends were cut back, 4 bases at V and 0 bases at J, with 10 bases in the middle. In DNA, the CDR3 is TGTGCCAGCAGCTCCCGACAGAGCTCCTACGAGCAGTACTTC. This codes for CASSSRQSSYEQYF. The full variable domain, in which reference TRBV7-2 and TRBJ2-7 provide the parts outside the CDR3, is GAGVSQSPSNKVTEKGKDVELRCDPISGHTALYWYRQSLGQGLEFLIYFQGNSAPDKSGLPSDRFSAERTGGSVSTLTIQRTQQEDSAVYLCASSSRQSSYEQYFGPGTRLTVT.

Here the CDR3 DNA reads TGTGCCAGCAAGGACACTTTCTCCTACGAGCAGTACTTC. Translating it yields CASKDTFSYEQYF. The chain has TRBV6-5 and TRBJ2-7; the D gene is possibly TRBD1 (5 bases). From germline, CDR1 is MNHEY and CDR2 SVGAGI. The CDR3 has 13 residues. Trimming shortened V by 7 bases and J by 0 bases, and 10 bases separated the two germline ends.

On this clonotype itself: The junction does not match germline at one end; this may be a read error. This chain uses TRBV12-3 or TRBV12-4 with TRBJ1-5; 7 nucleotides match TRBD1. The CDR3 length is 16 residues. Written as DNA, the CDR3 is TGTGCCGGCAGTTTAGCGGGGACAGACATAACGCGGCCCCAGCATTTT. Translating gives CAGSLAGTDITRPQHF.

This chain joins TRBV4-2 and TRBJ2-1; D is perhaps TRBD2 (5 bases). Per the germline V gene, CDR1 is LGHNA and CDR2 is YNFKEQ. Trimming removed 4 bases from V and 6 bases from J, with 10 bases in between. The CDR3 length is 13 residues. The CDR3 region is CASSRDYSNEQFF. The CDR3 DNA is TGTGCCAGCAGCCGAGACTACTCCAATGAGCAGTTCTTC.

The chain combines TRBV15 with TRBJ2-2; D is uncertain. The length of the CDR3 is 13 residues. CDR1 and CDR2 (germline): LNHNV, YYDKDF (reference sequence). V lost 1 base to trimming and J lost 7 bases, with 7 bases between them. The CDR3 DNA follows: TGTGCCACCAGCAGAGGCGTACGCGGGGAGCTGTTTTTT. Translation: CATSRGVRGELFF.

The CDR3 nucleotides read TGTGCCAGCAGTGGCTACTCCCCGAGCGGGAATCGGGATGAGCAGTTCTTC. This sequence encodes CASSGYSPSGNRDEQFF. The chain has TRBV25-1 and TRBJ2-1; 7 bases map to TRBD2. CDR1 is MGHDK and CDR2 is SYGVNS in the germline V gene. V was pared by 4 bases and J by 8 bases, with 17 bases of the junction left unmatched. This CDR3 is 17 amino acids long.

In this sample, this clonotype turned up once. The V gene is TRBV12-3 or TRBV12-4, the J gene TRBJ2-5, with 7 bases matching TRBD1. CDR3 length equals 15 residues. V dropped 5 bases and J dropped 2; count of bases not matched to a gene: 8. The CDR3 is CASSPRDSNQETQYF. CDR3 DNA sequence: TGTGCCAGCAGTCCTCGGGACAGCAATCAAGAGACCCAGTACTTC.